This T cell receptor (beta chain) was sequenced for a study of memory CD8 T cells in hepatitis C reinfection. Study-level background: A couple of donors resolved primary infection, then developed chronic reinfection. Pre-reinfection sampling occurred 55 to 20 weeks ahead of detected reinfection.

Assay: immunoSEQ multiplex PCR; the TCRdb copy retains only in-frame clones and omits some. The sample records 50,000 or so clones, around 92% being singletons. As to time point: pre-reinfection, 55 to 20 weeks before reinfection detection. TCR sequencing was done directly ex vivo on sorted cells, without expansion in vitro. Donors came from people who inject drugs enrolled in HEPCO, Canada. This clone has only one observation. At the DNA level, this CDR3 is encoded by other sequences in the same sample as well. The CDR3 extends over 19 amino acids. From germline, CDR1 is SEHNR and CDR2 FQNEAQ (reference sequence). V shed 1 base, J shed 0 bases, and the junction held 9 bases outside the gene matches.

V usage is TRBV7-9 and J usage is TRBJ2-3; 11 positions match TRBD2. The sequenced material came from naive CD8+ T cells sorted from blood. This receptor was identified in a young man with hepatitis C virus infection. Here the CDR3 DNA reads TGTGCCAGCAGCTTAGTTGGGATAGCGGGGGGGGCTAGCACAGATACGCAGTATTTT. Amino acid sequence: CASSLVGIAGGASTDTQYF.